These T cell receptor beta chains were read from a single sample in a study of CD8 T cells in Susac syndrome. Each CDR3 protein gets one entry after TCRdb re-called the immunoSEQ multiplex PCR reads with MiXCR. The table shows roughly 200,000 distinct CDR3 sequences, with 90% to 95% occurring only once. Material for sequencing was CD4+ T cells from PBMCs. These receptors were collected from a human donor in good health. CDR3s include the opening cysteine and the closing phenylalanine or tryptophan. D genes are given only for firm matches. Where a row states a size, it is once, few, many or the class of an expanded clone; other rows omit it.

v_call	d_call	j_call	clone_size	cdr3_aa	cdr3_nt
TRBV4-1	NA	TRBJ1-1	NA	CASSRYRVDTEAFF	TGCGCCAGCAGCCGATACAGGGTGGACACTGAAGCTTTCTTT
TRBV5-1	NA	TRBJ1-1	NA	CASSLSSLDTEAFF	TGCGCCAGCAGCTTGTCCTCCCTCGACACTGAAGCTTTCTTT
TRBV30	TRBD1	TRBJ1-2	NA	CAAGQGIPYGYTF	TGTGCAGCGGGACAGGGTATTCCCTATGGCTACACCTTC
TRBV20-1	TRBD2	TRBJ2-1	NA	CSARGLAGGSPYNEQFF	TGCAGTGCTAGAGGACTAGCGGGAGGGTCCCCCTACAATGAGCAGTTCTTC
TRBV6-2/TRBV6-3	NA	TRBJ1-5	NA	CATSVSNQPQHF	TGTGCCACCTCCGTCAGCAATCAGCCCCAGCATTTT
TRBV3-1	NA	TRBJ2-2	NA	CASSRGFNTGELFF	TGTGCCAGCAGCCGAGGATTCAACACCGGGGAGCTGTTTTTT
TRBV7-9	NA	TRBJ2-2	NA	CATTGPSNTGELFF	TGTGCCACTACAGGCCCTTCGAACACCGGGGAGCTGTTTTTT
TRBV28	NA	TRBJ2-3	NA	CASSSQAPAGTDTQYF	TGTGCCAGCAGTTCCCAAGCCCCGGCTGGCACAGATACGCAGTATTTT
TRBV29-1	TRBD2	TRBJ2-5	NA	CSVVAGGETQYF	TGCAGCGTTGTAGCGGGGGGAGAGACCCAGTACTTC
TRBV4-3	TRBD1	TRBJ1-5	NA	CASSQVSGGGQPQHF	TGCGCCAGCAGCCAAGTATCAGGGGGCGGTCAGCCCCAGCATTTT
TRBV3-1	NA	TRBJ1-1	few	CASSQVRGTEAFF	TGTGCCAGCAGCCAAGTTCGGGGCACTGAAGCTTTCTTT
TRBV20-1	TRBD1	TRBJ2-7	NA	CSAGTATYEQYF	TGCAGTGCTGGGACAGCTACCTACGAGCAGTACTTC
TRBV5-1	TRBD2	TRBJ2-5	NA	CASSPSGGERPSYF	TGCGCCAGCAGCCCGTCGGGAGGTGAGAGACCCAGCTACTTC
TRBV10-3	NA	TRBJ1-2	NA	CAISERSGYGYTF	TGTGCCATCAGTGAGAGGTCCGGCTATGGCTACACCTTC